This T cell receptor (beta chain) emerged from a study of OX40 agonist ivuxolimab in advanced cancers. Germline values: CDR1 MNHEY, CDR2 SVGAGI. The germline V and J ends were trimmed by 0 bases and 2 bases, with 13 bases remaining between them. The CDR3 spans 16 residues. Concerning this clone: The target antigen is unknown.

Whole-study findings and limits: The study found that CD8+ T cells averaged more expanded clones than CD4+.

Produced via immunoSEQ multiplex PCR; TCRdb's table is partial and in-frame only. The table lists more than 85,000 clones, roughly nine tenths of them singletons, with around 0.3% in the top ten. Sequencing used CD4+ or CD8+ T cells sorted from blood, obtained in a trial of the OX40 agonist ivuxolimab. This chain uses TRBV6-5 with TRBJ2-5; no clear D. This receptor was obtained from an adult with an advanced solid tumor such as melanoma, head and neck, liver or kidney cancer. The CDR3 DNA follows: TGTGCCAGCAGTTACTCTCGGGCTAGGTGGCAAGAGACCCAGTACTTC. Translation gives CASSYSRARWQETQYF.